The clone carrying this T cell receptor beta chain rates as medium-sized. The antigen remains undetermined. V lost 5 bases to trimming and J lost 0 bases, with 10 bases between them. The CDR3 is made up of 15 amino acids. Germline-derived CDR1 and CDR2 are SGHNT and YENEEA. Measured with immunoSEQ multiplex PCR; TCRdb has only the in-frame clones, and not every one. The table records some 4,000 clones, less than 50% of them present only once. This entry is derived from a study of T cells in localized non-small cell lung cancer. Study-wide results and caveats: The tumor had only one region sequenced, so heterogeneity remains possible.

The chain couples TRBV11-3 to TRBJ1-4, with D perhaps TRBD1 (5 bases). The source material was lung tumor tissue, sampled before any cancer treatment. This TCR was sampled from a woman aged 40-69 years with stage I lung adenocarcinoma. The CDR3 DNA reads as TGTGCCAGCAGCCTTACGGGACCAACTAATGAAAAACTGTTTTTT. Translated, it gives CASSLTGPTNEKLFF.